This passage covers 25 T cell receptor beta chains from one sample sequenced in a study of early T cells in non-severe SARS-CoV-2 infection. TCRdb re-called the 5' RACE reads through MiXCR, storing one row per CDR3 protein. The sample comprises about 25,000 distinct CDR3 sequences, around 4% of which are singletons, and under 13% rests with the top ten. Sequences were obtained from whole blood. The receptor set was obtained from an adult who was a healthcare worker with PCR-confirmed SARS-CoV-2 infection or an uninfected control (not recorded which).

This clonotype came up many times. As DNA, the CDR3 is TGTGCCAGCAGCCCAGGAGTTGCGGCTTTCTTT. As protein: CASSPGVAAFF. The chain joins TRBV7-9 to TRBJ1-1, with D unclear. V lost 5 bases, J lost 11 bases, and 12 bases lay in between. Germline V lookup: CDR1 SEHNR, CDR2 FQNEAQ (reference sequence). The CDR3 consists of 11 residues.

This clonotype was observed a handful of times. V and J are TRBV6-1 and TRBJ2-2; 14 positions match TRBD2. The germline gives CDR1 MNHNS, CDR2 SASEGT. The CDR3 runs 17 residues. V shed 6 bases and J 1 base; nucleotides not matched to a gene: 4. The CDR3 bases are TGTGCCAGCAGACGAGGACTAGCGGGAGGGAACACCGGGGAGCTGTTTTTT. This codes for CASRRGLAGGNTGELFF.

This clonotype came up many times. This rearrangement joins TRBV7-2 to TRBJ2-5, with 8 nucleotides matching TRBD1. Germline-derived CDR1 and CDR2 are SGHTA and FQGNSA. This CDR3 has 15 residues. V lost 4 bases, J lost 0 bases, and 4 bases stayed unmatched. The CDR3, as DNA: TGTGCCAGCAGCTCCAGGGGGCCCTACCAAGAGACCCAGTACTTC. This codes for CASSSRGPYQETQYF.

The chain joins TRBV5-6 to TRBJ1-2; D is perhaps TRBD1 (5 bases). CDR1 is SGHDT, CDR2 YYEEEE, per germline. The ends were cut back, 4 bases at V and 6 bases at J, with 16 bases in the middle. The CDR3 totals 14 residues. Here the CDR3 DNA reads TGTGCCAGCAGCCAGTTGGCCGGGGCCCATGGCTACACCTTC. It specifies CASSQLAGAHGYTF.

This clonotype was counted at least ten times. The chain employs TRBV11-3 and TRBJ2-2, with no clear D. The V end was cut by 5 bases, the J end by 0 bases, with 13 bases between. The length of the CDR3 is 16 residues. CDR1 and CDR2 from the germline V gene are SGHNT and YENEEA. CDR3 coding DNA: TGTGCCAGCAGCCCCCGTGGACCTTCGAACACCGGGGAGCTGTTTTTT. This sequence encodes CASSPRGPSNTGELFF.

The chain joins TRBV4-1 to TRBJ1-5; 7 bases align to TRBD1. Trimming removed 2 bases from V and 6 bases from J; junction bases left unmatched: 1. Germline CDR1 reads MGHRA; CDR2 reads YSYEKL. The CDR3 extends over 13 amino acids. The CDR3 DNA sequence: TGCGCCAGCAGCCAAAGACAGGGTCAGCCCCAGCATTTT. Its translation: CASSQRQGQPQHF.

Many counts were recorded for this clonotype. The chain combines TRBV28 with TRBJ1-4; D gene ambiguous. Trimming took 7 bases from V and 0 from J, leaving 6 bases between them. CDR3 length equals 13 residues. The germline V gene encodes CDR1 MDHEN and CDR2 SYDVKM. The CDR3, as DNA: TGTGCCAGCATTAGGGCAACTAATGAAAAACTGTTTTTT. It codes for CASIRATNEKLFF.

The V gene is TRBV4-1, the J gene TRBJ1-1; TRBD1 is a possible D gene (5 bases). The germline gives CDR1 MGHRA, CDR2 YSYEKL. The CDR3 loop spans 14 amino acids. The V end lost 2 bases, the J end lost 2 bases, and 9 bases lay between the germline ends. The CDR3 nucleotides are TGCGCCAGCAGCCAAATGGGGGGTAACACTGAAGCTTTCTTT. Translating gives CASSQMGGNTEAFF.

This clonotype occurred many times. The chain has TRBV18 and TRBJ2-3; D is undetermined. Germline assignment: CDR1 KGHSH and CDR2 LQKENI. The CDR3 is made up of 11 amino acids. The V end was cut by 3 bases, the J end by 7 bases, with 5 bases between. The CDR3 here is CASSPGYTQYF. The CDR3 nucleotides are TGTGCCAGCTCACCGGGATATACGCAGTATTTT.

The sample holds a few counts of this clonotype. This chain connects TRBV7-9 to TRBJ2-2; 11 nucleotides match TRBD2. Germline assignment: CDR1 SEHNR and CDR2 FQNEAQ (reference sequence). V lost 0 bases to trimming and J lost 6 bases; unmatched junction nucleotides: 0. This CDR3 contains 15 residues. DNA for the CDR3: TGTGCCAGCAGCTTAGCACTAGCGGGAGCCGGGGAGCTGTTTTTT. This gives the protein CASSLALAGAGELFF.

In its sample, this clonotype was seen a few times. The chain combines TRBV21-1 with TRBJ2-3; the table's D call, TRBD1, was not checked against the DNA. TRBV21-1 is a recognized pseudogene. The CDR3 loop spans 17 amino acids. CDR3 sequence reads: CASSLRWGLRSTDTQYF. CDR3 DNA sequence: TGTGCCAGCAGCCTACGGTGGGGGCTTAGGAGCACAGATACGCAGTATTTT.

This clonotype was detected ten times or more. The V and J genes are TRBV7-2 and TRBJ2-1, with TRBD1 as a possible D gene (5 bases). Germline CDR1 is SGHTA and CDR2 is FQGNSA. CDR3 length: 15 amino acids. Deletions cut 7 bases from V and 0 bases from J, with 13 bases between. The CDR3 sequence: CASTRVQGSYNEQFF. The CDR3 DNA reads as TGTGCCAGCACCCGGGTCCAGGGCTCCTACAATGAGCAGTTCTTC.

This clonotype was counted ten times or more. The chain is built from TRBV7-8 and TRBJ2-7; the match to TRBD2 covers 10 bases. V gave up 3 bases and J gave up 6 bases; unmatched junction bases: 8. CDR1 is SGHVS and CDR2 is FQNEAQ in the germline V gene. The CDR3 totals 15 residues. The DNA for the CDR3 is TGTGCCAGCAGCTTCGAGGCTAGCGGGAGAGGCGAGCAGTACTTC. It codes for CASSFEASGRGEQYF.

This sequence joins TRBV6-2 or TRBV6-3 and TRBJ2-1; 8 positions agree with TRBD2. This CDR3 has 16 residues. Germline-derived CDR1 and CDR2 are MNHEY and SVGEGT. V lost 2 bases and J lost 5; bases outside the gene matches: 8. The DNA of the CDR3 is TGTGCCAGCAGTTACGGGCGGGCGGGAGGTCACAATGAGCAGTTCTTC. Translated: CASSYGRAGGHNEQFF.

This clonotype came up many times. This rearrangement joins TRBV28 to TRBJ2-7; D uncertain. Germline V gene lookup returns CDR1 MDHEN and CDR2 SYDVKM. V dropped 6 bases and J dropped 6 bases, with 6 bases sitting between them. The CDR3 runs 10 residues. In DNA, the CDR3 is TGTGCCAGCAGCGGGCGCGAGCAGTACTTC. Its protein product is CASSGREQYF. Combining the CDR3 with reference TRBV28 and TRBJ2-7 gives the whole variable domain DVKVTQSSRYLVKRTGEKVFLECVQDMDHENMFWYRQDPGLGLRLIYFSYDVKMKEKGDIPEGYSVSREKKERFSLILESASTNQTSMYLCASSGREQYFGPGTRLTVT.

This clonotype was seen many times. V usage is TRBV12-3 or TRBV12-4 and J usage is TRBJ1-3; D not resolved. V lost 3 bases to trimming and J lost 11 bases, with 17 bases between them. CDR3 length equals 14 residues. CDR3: CASSLSGRGRAIYF. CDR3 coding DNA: TGTGCCAGCAGTTTGTCCGGTCGGGGTCGAGCCATATATTTT.

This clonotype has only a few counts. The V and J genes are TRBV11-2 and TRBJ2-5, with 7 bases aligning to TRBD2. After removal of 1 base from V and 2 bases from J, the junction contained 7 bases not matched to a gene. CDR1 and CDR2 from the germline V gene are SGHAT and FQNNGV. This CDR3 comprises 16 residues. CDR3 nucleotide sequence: TGTGCCAGCAGCTTAGGGGCTAGCGGAACTCAAGAGACCCAGTACTTC. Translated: CASSLGASGTQETQYF.

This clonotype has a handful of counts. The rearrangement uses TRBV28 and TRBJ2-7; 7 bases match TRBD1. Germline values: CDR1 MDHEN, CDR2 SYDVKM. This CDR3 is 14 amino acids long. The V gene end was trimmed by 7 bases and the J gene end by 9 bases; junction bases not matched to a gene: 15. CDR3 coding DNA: TGTGCCAGCATTCAAAGGGGGCGGACCCATGGGCAGTACTTC. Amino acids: CASIQRGRTHGQYF.

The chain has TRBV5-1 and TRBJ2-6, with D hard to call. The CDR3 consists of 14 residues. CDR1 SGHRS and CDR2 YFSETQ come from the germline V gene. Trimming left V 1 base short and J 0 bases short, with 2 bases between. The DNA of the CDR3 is TGCGCCAGCAGCTTGCGCTCTGGGGCCAACGTCCTGACTTTC. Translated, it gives CASSLRSGANVLTF.

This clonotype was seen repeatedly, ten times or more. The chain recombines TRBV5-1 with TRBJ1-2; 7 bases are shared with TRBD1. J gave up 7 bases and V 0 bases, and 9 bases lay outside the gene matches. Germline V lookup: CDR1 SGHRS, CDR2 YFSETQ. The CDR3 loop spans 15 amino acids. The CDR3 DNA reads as TGCGCCAGCAGCTTGGCCCGATTGGACAGGACTGGCTACACCTTC. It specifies CASSLARLDRTGYTF.

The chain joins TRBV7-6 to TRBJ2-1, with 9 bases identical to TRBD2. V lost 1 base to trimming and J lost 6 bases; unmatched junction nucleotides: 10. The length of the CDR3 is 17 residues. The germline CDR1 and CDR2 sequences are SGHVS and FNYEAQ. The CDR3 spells CASSLGFSGRRRNEQFF. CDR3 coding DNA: TGTGCCAGCAGCTTAGGGTTTAGCGGGAGACGCCGCAATGAGCAGTTCTTC.

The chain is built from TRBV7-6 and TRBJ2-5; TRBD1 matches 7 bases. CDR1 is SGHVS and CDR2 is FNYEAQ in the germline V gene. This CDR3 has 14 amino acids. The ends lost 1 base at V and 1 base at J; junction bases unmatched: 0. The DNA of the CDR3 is TGTGCCAGCAGCTTAGACAGGGGCCAAGAGACCCAGTACTTC. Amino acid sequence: CASSLDRGQETQYF.

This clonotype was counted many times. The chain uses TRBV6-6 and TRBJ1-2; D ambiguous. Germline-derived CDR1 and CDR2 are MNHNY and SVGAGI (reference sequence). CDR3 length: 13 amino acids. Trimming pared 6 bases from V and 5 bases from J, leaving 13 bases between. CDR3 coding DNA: TGTGCCAGCAGCCCAGTCCAAGGTTATGGCTACACCTTC. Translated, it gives CASSPVQGYGYTF.

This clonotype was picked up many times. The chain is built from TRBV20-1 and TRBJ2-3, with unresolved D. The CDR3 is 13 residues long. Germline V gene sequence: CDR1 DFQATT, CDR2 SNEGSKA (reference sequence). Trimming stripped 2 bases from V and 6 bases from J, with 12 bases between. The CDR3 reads CSARSRLGDTQYF. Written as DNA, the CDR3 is TGCAGTGCTAGAAGCCGACTCGGGGATACGCAGTATTTT.

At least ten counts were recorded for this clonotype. The CDR3 reads CASRLATTSTDTQYF. Here the CDR3 DNA reads TGTGCCAGCAGACTGGCTACCACTAGCACAGATACGCAGTATTTT. This sequence joins TRBV19 and TRBJ2-3; unclear D gene. Germline V CDR1 and CDR2: LNHDA, SQIVND (reference sequence). Trimming removed 9 bases from V and 0 bases from J, with 16 bases in between. There are 15 residues in the CDR3.